This entry lists 23 T cell receptor beta chains sequenced from one sample in a study of shared T cell receptors in the human thymus. Sequencing was performed with immunoSEQ multiplex PCR; in TCRdb, only in-frame clones are kept and a portion is missing. Of roughly 560,000 clones in the sample, approximately 78% were seen once. These data are also associated with another study on human thymus T cells.

Sample: thymocytes. The receptor set was obtained from a boy under two years old with a congenital heart defect.

The rearrangement uses TRBV27 and TRBJ2-5; 7 positions match TRBD1. The CDR3 is 18 amino acids. Germline assignment: CDR1 MNHEY and CDR2 SMNVEV (reference sequence). V lost 6 bases, J lost 0 bases, and 16 bases stayed unmatched. CDR3 loop: CASSPWWQGVEYQETQYF. CDR3 coding DNA: TGTGCCAGCAGCCCCTGGTGGCAGGGGGTAGAGTACCAAGAGACCCAGTACTTC.

The gene calls are TRBV5-6 and TRBJ2-7; D may be TRBD2 (6 bases). CDR3 size: 14 residues. The V and J ends lost 6 bases and 1 base respectively, with 14 bases between them. Germline loops: CDR1 SGHDT, CDR2 YYEEEE. CDR3 in amino acids: CASIDAGTSYEQYF. The CDR3 DNA is TGTGCCAGCATTGACGCGGGAACATCCTACGAGCAGTACTTC.

CDR3 sequence: CASSVGLPLTEAFF. In nucleotides, the CDR3 is TGTGCCAGCAGCGTAGGTCTCCCCCTCACTGAAGCTTTCTTT. The genes are TRBV9 and TRBJ1-1; unclear D gene. CDR1 and CDR2 (germline): SGDLS, YYNGEE. V was cut by 0 bases and J by 4 bases, with 10 bases left in between. The CDR3 is made up of 14 amino acids.

The rearrangement joins TRBV18 to TRBJ2-5; D gene uncertain. Trimming removed 5 bases at V and 2 bases at J, with 3 bases between. Germline values: CDR1 KGHSH, CDR2 LQKENI. The CDR3 consists of 11 residues. The CDR3 DNA reads as TGTGCCAGCTCATCTCAAGAGACCCAGTACTTC. Protein sequence: CASSSQETQYF.

This chain links TRBV18 with TRBJ2-7; 7 nucleotides match TRBD2. In germline, CDR1 is KGHSH, CDR2 LQKENI. The CDR3 length is 14 residues. After removal of 2 bases from V and 5 bases from J, the junction contained 6 bases not matched to a gene. CDR3 nucleotide sequence: TGTGCCAGCTCACCAGCGGGAGTAGGCCACGAGCAGTACTTC. This gives the protein CASSPAGVGHEQYF. Based on the CDR3 plus reference TRBV18 and TRBJ2-7, the full variable domain is NAGVMQNPRHLVRRRGQEARLRCSPMKGHSHVYWYRQLPEEGLKFMVYLQKENIIDESGMPKERFSAEFPKEGPSILRIQQVVRGDSAAYFCASSPAGVGHEQYFGPGTRLTVT.

As for this clone: Other nucleotide sequences from this sample produce the same CDR3. This rearrangement joins TRBV27 to TRBJ2-7, with a weak D call TRBD2 (5 bases). The CDR3 totals 13 residues. Trimming removed 2 bases from V and 5 bases from J, with 10 bases in between. CDR1 is MNHEY and CDR2 is SMNVEV in the germline V gene (reference sequence). The CDR3 here is CASSLLGAHEQYF. CDR3 in DNA: TGTGCCAGCAGTTTACTGGGAGCCCACGAGCAGTACTTC.

V is TRBV18 and J is TRBJ2-1; a weak D match, TRBD1 (5 bases). This CDR3 is 17 amino acids long. Germline CDR1 and CDR2: KGHSH and LQKENI. V lost 4 bases and J 5 bases, leaving 21 bases between the germline ends. The CDR3 DNA sequence: TGTGCCAGCTCACGCGTTGGGGTTCCGGACATCCACAATGAGCAGTTCTTC. It specifies CASSRVGVPDIHNEQFF.

This clone appeared a few times. The chain combines TRBV5-6 with TRBJ2-7, with D possibly matching TRBD1 (6 bases). The germline V and J ends were trimmed by 1 base and 5 bases, with 13 bases remaining between them. Germline-derived CDR1 and CDR2 are SGHDT and YYEEEE. CDR3 length equals 14 residues. DNA for the CDR3: TGTGCCAGCAGCTTGTCCAGGGGTACCGACGAGCAGTACTTC. Translating gives CASSLSRGTDEQYF.

This rearrangement joins TRBV20-1 to TRBJ2-5, with unresolved D. Germline CDR1 is DFQATT and CDR2 is SNEGSKA (reference sequence). Between the trimmed V and J ends, which lost 6 bases and 1 base, there was a span of 6 bases. The CDR3 is 11 residues long. CDR3 nucleotides: TGCAGTGCCAGGCGCCAAGAGACCCAGTACTTC. Amino acids: CSARRQETQYF.

The V call is TRBV10-3, the J call TRBJ1-2; TRBD1 aligns across 10 bases. Germline assignment: CDR1 ENHRY and CDR2 SYGVKD. The CDR3 extends over 14 amino acids. V was pared by 6 bases and J by 3 bases, with 4 bases of the junction left unmatched. CDR3 in DNA: TGTGCCATCAGAACCGGGACAGGGGACTATGGCTACACCTTC. It translates to CAIRTGTGDYGYTF.

The chain couples TRBV19 to TRBJ2-7, with 10 bases lining up with TRBD1. The V segment lost 0 bases and the J segment 5 bases; nucleotides outside the gene matches: 10. This CDR3 has 17 residues. Germline assignment: CDR1 LNHDA and CDR2 SQIVND (reference sequence). The CDR3: CASSIDLDRGRANEQYF. In DNA form, the CDR3 reads TGTGCCAGTAGTATAGATCTCGACAGGGGGCGAGCCAACGAGCAGTACTTC.

The chain recombines TRBV30 with TRBJ2-5; tentatively, D is TRBD1 (6 bases). In germline, CDR1 is GTSNPN, CDR2 SVGIG (reference sequence). The V end lost 2 bases, the J end lost 6 bases, and 13 bases lay between the germline ends. This CDR3 contains 13 residues. The CDR3 sequence: CAWSTQGWKTQYF. The CDR3 coding sequence is TGTGCCTGGAGTACCCAGGGGTGGAAGACCCAGTACTTC.

V gene TRBV2 combines with J gene TRBJ2-3; 10 nucleotides line up with TRBD2. The V and J ends lost 2 bases and 4 bases, in that order; junction bases with no gene match: 21. In germline, CDR1 is SNHLY, CDR2 FYNNEI. There are 21 residues in the CDR3. CDR3 loop: CASSEIRGASGSPRRSDTQYF. In DNA form, the CDR3 reads TGTGCCAGCAGTGAAATACGGGGGGCTAGCGGGAGCCCCCGACGCTCAGATACGCAGTATTTT.

The gene calls are TRBV15 and TRBJ1-5, with a weak D call TRBD1 (5 bases). This CDR3 region has 15 residues. Trimming removed 0 bases at V and 3 bases at J, with 9 bases between. Germline assignment: CDR1 LNHNV and CDR2 YYDKDF (reference sequence). CDR3 DNA: TGTGCCACCAGCAGAGAGCAGGGTCTCAATCAGCCCCAGCATTTT. Protein sequence: CATSREQGLNQPQHF.

The V gene is TRBV7-3, the J gene TRBJ2-3, with unresolved D. CDR1 and CDR2 from the germline V gene are SGHTA and FQGTGA. The germline V and J ends were trimmed by 1 base and 8 bases, with 13 bases remaining between them. The CDR3 is 14 residues long. CDR3 nucleotides: TGTGCCAGCAGCTTAAGAGTCTCCACGGGTACGCAGTATTTT. Encoded protein: CASSLRVSTGTQYF.

This chain uses TRBV11-2 with TRBJ2-3; 9 nucleotides agree with TRBD2. Germline V gives CDR1 SGHAT, CDR2 FQNNGV. With V trimmed by 1 base and J by 0 bases, 5 bases remained unmatched. This CDR3 has 17 residues. The CDR3 here is CASSLVTSGFSTDTQYF. CDR3 coding DNA: TGTGCCAGCAGCTTAGTAACTAGCGGGTTTAGCACAGATACGCAGTATTTT.

The genes are TRBV5-6 and TRBJ1-2; possible D gene TRBD1, 6 bases. Germline V CDR1 and CDR2: SGHDT, YYEEEE. The CDR3 has 15 amino acids. V was trimmed by 5 bases and J by 5 bases, leaving 19 bases between them. CDR3 residues: CASRSSWTAYYGYTF. The DNA for the CDR3 is TGTGCCAGCAGGAGTAGTTGGACAGCCTATTATGGCTACACCTTC.

The rearrangement uses TRBV18 and TRBJ2-7; TRBD1 aligns across 7 bases. Per germline, CDR1 KGHSH and CDR2 LQKENI. The CDR3 extends over 14 amino acids. V was pared by 2 bases and J by 3 bases, with 4 bases of the junction left unmatched. CDR3 DNA: TGTGCCAGCTCACCAATGCAGGGGGACTACGAGCAGTACTTC. It yields the protein CASSPMQGDYEQYF.

This clone turned up a few times. The J gene is TRBJ2-1, the V gene TRBV11-3, with 8 bases fitting TRBD1. V lost 5 bases and J lost 2; bases outside the gene matches: 5. The germline CDR1 and CDR2 sequences are SGHNT and YENEEA. The CDR3 contains 15 residues. CDR3 DNA: TGTGCCAGCAGCCCGGGACAGGATCCCTACAATGAGCAGTTCTTC. This gives the protein CASSPGQDPYNEQFF.

The gene calls are TRBV27 and TRBJ2-1; D perhaps matches TRBD1 (5 bases). Trimming pared 3 bases from V and 7 bases from J, leaving 10 bases between. This CDR3 spans 13 amino acids. Germline V gene sequence: CDR1 MNHEY, CDR2 SMNVEV (reference sequence). CDR3 region: CASSLQGPNEQFF. DNA of the CDR3: TGTGCCAGCAGTTTGCAGGGTCCAAATGAGCAGTTCTTC.

The V gene is TRBV28, the J gene TRBJ2-7; 10 nucleotides agree with TRBD2. The J segment lost 4 bases and the V segment lost 4 bases, leaving 13 bases of the junction unmatched. CDR1 is MDHEN, CDR2 SYDVKM, per germline. This CDR3 comprises 17 residues. This chain's CDR3 is CASSSEAGGLVVYEQYF. CDR3 bases: TGTGCCAGCAGTTCCGAAGCGGGAGGGTTAGTTGTTTACGAGCAGTACTTC.

The chain joins TRBV11-3 to TRBJ2-1; 14 nucleotides align to TRBD2. Per the germline V gene, CDR1 is SGHNT and CDR2 is YENEEA. This CDR3 has 18 amino acids. The V segment lost 1 base and the J segment 5 bases; nucleotides outside the gene matches: 7. CDR3 DNA: TGTGCCAGCAGCTTAGCCGCGGGACTAGCGGGAGTTAACAATGAGCAGTTCTTC. It translates to CASSLAAGLAGVNNEQFF.

The chain's CDR3 is CATSAFLGGNEKLFF. The CDR3 DNA follows: TGTGCCACCAGTGCCTTTTTGGGAGGTAATGAAAAACTGTTTTTT. The genes are TRBV15 and TRBJ1-4; D uncertain. Germline lookup yields CDR1 LNHNV and CDR2 YYDKDF (reference sequence). CDR3 length: 15 residues. The V end was cut by 6 bases, the J end by 4 bases, with 15 bases between.